The entry below gives a single T cell receptor (beta chain) sequence along with its context. The antigen is unknown. The entry originates in a study of cytomegalovirus exposure and HLA in healthy donors. The CDR3 is made up of 15 amino acids. CDR1 LGHNA and CDR2 YSLEER come from the germline V gene. Between the trimmed V and J ends, which lost 0 bases and 8 bases, there was a span of 16 bases. The study ran its PCR with 60 Vbeta and 13 Jbeta primers. Here immunoSEQ multiplex PCR was the method, and the copy in TCRdb shows in-frame clones only, minus some. Recorded for this sample: about 87,000 clones. Study results and limitations: TCR beta sequences reportedly predicted most subjects' HLA-A and HLA-B alleles accurately. In vitro confirmation showed three CMV-associated chains to be CMV antigen specific.

The sequence was obtained from a man aged 50-59 years in good health and CMV-seropositive. The chain combines TRBV4-3 with TRBJ1-2; D is unclear. Sequenced input: PBMCs. CDR3: CASSQDRASIRGYTF. CDR3 nucleotide sequence: TGCGCCAGCAGCCAAGATAGAGCGTCTATCCGCGGCTACACCTTC.